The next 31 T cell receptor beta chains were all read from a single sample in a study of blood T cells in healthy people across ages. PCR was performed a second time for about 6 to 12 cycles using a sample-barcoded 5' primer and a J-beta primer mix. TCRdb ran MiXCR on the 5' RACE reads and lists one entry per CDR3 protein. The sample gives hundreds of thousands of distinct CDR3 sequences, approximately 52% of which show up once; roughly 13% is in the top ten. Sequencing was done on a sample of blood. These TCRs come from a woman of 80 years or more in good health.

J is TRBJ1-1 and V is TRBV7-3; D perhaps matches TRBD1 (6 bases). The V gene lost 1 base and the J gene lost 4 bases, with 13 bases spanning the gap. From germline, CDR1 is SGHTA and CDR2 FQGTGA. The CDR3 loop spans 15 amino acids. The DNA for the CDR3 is TGTGCCAGCAGCTTAAGGGGGGGGCATGGCACTGAAGCTTTCTTT. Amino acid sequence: CASSLRGGHGTEAFF.

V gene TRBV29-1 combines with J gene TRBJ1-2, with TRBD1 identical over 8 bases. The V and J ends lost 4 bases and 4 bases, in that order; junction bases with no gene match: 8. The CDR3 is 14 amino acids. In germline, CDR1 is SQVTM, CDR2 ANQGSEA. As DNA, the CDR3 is TGCAGCGTTGCCCGACAGGGGTCATTCTATGGCTACACCTTC. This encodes CSVARQGSFYGYTF.

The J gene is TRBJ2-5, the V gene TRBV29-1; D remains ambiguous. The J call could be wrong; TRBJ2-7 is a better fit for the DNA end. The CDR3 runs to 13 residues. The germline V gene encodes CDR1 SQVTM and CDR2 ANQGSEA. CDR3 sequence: CSVLSWSSYEQYF. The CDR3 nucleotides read TGCAGCGTCCTAAGCTGGTCCTCCTACGAGCAGTACTTC.

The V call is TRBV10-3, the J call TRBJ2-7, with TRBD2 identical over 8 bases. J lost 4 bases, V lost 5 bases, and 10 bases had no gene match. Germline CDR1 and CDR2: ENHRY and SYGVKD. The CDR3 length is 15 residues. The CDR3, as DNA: TGTGCCATCAGTTCACTAGCGGATTCCGATTACGAGCAGTACTTC. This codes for CAISSLADSDYEQYF.

CDR3 nucleotides: TGTGCCAGCAGTTTAGAGAGGGGGGGTCGACAGCCCCAGCATTTT. It specifies CASSLERGGRQPQHF. The chain recombines TRBV12-3 or TRBV12-4 with TRBJ1-5; a possible D gene is TRBD1 (6 bases). The CDR3 is 15 amino acids. Trimming cost V 1 base and J 7 bases, with 14 bases left between them.

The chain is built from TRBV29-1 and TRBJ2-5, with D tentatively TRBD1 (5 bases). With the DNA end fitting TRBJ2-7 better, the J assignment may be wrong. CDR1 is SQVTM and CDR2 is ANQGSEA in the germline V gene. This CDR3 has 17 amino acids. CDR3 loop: CSVEIWSRQSDSYEQYF. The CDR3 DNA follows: TGCAGCGTCGAAATCTGGAGCCGACAGTCTGACTCCTACGAGCAGTACTTC.

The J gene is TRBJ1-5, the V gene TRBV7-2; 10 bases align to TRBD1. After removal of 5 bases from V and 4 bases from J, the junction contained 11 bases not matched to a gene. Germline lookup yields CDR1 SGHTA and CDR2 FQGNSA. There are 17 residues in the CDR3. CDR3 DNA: TGTGCCAGCAGCCCTCCCCGGGACAGGGGTTGGAATCAGCCCCAGCATTTT. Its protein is CASSPPRDRGWNQPQHF. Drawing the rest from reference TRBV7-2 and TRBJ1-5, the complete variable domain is GAGVSQSPSNKVTEKGKDVELRCDPISGHTALYWYRQSLGQGLEFLIYFQGNSAPDKSGLPSDRFSAERTGGSVSTLTIQRTQQEDSAVYLCASSPPRDRGWNQPQHFGDGTRLSIL.

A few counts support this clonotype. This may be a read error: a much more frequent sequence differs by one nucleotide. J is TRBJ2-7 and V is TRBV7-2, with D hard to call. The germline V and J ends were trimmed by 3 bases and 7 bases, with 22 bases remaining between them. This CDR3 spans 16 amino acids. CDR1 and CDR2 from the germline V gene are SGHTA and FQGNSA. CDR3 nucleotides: TGTGCCAGCAGCTTCGCCGGGTCTAGTCGGCTCAATGAGCAGTACTTC. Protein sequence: CASSFAGSSRLNEQYF.

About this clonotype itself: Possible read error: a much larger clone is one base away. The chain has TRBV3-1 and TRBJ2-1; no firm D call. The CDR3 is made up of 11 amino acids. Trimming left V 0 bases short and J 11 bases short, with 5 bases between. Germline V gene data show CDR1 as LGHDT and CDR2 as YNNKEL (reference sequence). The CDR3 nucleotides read TGTGCCAGCAGCCAAGAGAACCAGCAGTTCTTC. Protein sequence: CASSQENQQFF.

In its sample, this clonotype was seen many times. The CDR3 spells CASSVGRVGRLVTDTQYF. The CDR3, as DNA: TGTGCCAGCAGCGTAGGGCGGGTTGGCCGACTTGTGACAGATACGCAGTATTTT. This rearrangement joins TRBV9 to TRBJ2-3; D might be TRBD2 (5 bases). Per germline, CDR1 SGDLS and CDR2 YYNGEE. This CDR3 region has 18 residues. Trimming took off 0 bases at V and 3 bases at J, with 20 bases between the two ends.

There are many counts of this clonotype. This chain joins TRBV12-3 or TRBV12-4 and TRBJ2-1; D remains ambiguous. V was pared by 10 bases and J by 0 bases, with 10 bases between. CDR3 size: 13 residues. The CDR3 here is CATQVLSYNEQFF. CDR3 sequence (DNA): TGTGCCACTCAGGTCCTCTCCTACAATGAGCAGTTCTTC.

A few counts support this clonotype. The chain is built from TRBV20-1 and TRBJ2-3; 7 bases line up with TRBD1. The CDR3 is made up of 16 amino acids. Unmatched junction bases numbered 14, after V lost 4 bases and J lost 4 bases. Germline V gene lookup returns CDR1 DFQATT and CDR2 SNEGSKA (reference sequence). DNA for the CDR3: TGCAGTGCTACTTCCCCTCGAGGGGGCCGCGCAGATACGCAGTATTTT. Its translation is CSATSPRGGRADTQYF.

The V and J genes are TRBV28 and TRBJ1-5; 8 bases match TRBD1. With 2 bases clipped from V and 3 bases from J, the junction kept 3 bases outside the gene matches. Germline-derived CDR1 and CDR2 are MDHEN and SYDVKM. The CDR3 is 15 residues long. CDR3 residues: CASSLARGPNQPQHF. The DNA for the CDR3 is TGTGCCAGCAGTTTAGCCAGGGGGCCCAATCAGCCCCAGCATTTT.

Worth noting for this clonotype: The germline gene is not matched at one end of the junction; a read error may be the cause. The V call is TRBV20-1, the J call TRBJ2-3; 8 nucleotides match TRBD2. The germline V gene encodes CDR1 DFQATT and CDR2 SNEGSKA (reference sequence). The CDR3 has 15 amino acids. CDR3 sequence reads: CSAKSERERADTQYF. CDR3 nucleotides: TGCAGTGCTAAGTCTGAGCGGGAGCGCGCAGATACTCAGTATTTT.

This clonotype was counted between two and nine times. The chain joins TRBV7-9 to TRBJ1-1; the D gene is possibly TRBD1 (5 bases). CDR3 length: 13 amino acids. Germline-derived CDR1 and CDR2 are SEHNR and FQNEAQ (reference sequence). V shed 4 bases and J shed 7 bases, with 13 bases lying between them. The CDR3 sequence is CASSSRDVGEAFF. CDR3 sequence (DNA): TGTGCCAGCAGCTCCCGGGACGTAGGTGAAGCTTTCTTT. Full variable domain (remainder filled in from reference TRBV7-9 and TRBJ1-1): DTGVSQNPRHKITKRGQNVTFRCDPISEHNRLYWYRQTLGQGPEFLTYFQNEAQLEKSRLLSDRFSAERPKGSFSTLEIQRTEQGDSAMYLCASSSRDVGEAFFGQGTRLTVV.

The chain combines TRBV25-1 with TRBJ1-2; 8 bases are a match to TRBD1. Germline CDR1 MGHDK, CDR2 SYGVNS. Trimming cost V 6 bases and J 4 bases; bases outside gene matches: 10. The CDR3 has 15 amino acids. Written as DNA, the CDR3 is TGTGCCAGCAGCTTCAAGGGACAGGATGGCTATGGCTACACCTTC. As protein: CASSFKGQDGYGYTF.

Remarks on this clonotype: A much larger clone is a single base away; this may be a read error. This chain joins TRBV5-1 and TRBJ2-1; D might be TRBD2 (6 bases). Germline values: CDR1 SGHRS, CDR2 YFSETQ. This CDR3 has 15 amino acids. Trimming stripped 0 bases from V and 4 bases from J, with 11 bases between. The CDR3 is CASSLVLAAYNEQFF. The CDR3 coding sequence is TGCGCCAGCAGCTTGGTTTTAGCGGCGTACAATGAGCAGTTCTTC. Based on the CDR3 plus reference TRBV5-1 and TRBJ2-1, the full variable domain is KAGVTQTPRYLIKTRGQQVTLSCSPISGHRSVSWYQQTPGQGLQFLFEYFSETQRNKGNFPGRFSGRQFSNSRSEMNVSTLELGDSALYLCASSLVLAAYNEQFFGPGTRLTVL.

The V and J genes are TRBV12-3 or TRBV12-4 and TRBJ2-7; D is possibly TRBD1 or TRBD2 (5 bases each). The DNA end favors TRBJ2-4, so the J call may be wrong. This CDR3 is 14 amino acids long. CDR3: CASSSGTHRSIQYF. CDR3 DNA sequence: TGTGCCAGCAGTTCGGGAACCCACAGGAGCATTCAGTACTTC.

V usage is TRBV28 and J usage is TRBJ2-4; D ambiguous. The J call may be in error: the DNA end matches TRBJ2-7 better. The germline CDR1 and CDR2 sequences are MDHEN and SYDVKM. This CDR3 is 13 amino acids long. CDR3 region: CASSPADSYEQYF. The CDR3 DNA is TGTGCCAGCAGTCCGGCCGACTCCTACGAGCAGTACTTC.

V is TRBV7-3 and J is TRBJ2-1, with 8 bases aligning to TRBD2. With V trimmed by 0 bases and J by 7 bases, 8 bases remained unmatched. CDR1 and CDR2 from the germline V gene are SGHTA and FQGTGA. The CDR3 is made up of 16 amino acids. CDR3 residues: CASSLTIGGGRNEQFF. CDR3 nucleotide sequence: TGTGCCAGCAGCTTAACTATCGGGGGGGGGCGTAATGAGCAGTTCTTC.

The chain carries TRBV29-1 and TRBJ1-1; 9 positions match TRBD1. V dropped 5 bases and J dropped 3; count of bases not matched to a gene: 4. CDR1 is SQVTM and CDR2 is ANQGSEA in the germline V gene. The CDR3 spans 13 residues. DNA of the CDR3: TGCAGCGTTAGACAGGGGGAGTACACTGAAGCTTTCTTT. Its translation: CSVRQGEYTEAFF.

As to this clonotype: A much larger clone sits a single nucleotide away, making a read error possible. The CDR3 DNA is TGTGTCAGCAGAGGGACAGGCAAAGGAAATGAGCAGTTCTTC. Translation gives CVSRGTGKGNEQFF. V gene TRBV28 combines with J gene TRBJ2-1, with TRBD1 matching 8 bases. This CDR3 region has 14 residues. Germline lookup yields CDR1 MDHEN and CDR2 SYDVKM.

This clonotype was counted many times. CDR3 residues: CSVLRGRYGYTF. Written as DNA, the CDR3 is TGCAGCGTTCTTAGGGGCCGGTATGGCTACACCTTC. The rearrangement joins TRBV29-1 to TRBJ1-2; TRBD1 might be the D (5 bases). The CDR3 runs to 12 residues. Per germline, CDR1 SQVTM and CDR2 ANQGSEA. V was clipped by 5 bases and J by 5 bases, with 12 bases between them.

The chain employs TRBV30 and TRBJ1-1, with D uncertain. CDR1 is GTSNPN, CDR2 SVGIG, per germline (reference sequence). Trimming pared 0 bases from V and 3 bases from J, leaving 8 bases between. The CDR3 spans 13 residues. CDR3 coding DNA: TGTGCCTGGAGTGTACATAGGGACACTGAAGCTTTCTTT. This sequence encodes CAWSVHRDTEAFF.

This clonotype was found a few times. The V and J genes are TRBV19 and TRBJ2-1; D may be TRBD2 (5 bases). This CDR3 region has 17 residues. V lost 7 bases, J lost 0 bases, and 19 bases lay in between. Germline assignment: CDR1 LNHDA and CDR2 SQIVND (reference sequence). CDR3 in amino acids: CASIKRGPSGSYNEQFF. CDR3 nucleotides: TGTGCCAGTATCAAGCGAGGGCCGAGTGGCTCCTACAATGAGCAGTTCTTC.

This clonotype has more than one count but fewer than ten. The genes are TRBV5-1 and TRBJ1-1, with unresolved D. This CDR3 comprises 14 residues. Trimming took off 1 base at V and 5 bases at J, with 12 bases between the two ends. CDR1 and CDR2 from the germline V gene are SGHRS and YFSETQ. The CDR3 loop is CASSLPSDGTEAFF. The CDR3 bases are TGCGCCAGCAGCTTGCCCTCGGATGGGACTGAAGCTTTCTTT.

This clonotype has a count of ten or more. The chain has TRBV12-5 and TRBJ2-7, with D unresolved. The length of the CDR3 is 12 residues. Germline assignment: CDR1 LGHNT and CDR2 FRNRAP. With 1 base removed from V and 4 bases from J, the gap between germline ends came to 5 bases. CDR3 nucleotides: TGTGCTAGTGGTTTGGACTTTTACGAGCAGTACTTC. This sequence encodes CASGLDFYEQYF. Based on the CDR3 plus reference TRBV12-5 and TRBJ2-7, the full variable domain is DARVTQTPRHKVTEMGQEVTMRCQPILGHNTVFWYRQTMMQGLELLAYFRNRAPLDDSGMPKDRFSAEMPDATLATLKIQPSEPRDSAVYFCASGLDFYEQYFGPGTRLTVT.

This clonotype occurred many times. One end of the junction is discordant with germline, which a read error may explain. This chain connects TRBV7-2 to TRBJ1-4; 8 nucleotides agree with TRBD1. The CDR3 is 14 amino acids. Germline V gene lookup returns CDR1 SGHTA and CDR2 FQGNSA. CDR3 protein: CASTVAGGGGKLFF. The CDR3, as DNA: TGTGCCAGCACGGTAGCAGGGGGCGGCGGAAAATTGTTTTTT.

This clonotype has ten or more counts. The DNA for the CDR3 is TGCGCCAGCAGCCAGGGTAGACAGGTGGGGTTCTACAATGAGCAGTTCTTC. Translation: CASSQGRQVGFYNEQFF. The rearrangement links TRBV4-1 to TRBJ2-1; TRBD1 is a possible D gene (6 bases). This CDR3 has 17 amino acids. Trimming shortened V by 3 bases and J by 3 bases, and 18 bases separated the two germline ends. From germline, CDR1 is MGHRA and CDR2 YSYEKL.

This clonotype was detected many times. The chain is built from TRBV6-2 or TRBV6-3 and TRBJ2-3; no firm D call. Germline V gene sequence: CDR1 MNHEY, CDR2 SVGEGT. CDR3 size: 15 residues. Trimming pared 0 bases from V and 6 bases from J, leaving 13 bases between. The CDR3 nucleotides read TGTGCCAGCAGTTACTCCGCTGGCTGGTCGGATACGCAGTATTTT. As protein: CASSYSAGWSDTQYF.

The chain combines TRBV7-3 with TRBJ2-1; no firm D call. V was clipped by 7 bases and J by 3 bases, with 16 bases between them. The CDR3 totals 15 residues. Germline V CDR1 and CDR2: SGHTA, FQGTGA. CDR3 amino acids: CASKSELENYNEQFF. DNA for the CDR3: TGTGCCAGCAAATCGGAGCTAGAGAACTACAATGAGCAGTTCTTC.